Presented here are 22 T cell receptor beta chains from one specimen sequenced in a study of T cell changes during pregnancy in multiple sclerosis. Here immunoSEQ multiplex PCR was the method, and the copy in TCRdb shows in-frame clones only, minus some. This sample has some 57,000 clones; over 80% occur once, and the top ten carry 0.7% to 0.9%. Sequencing was performed on peripheral blood, taken in the first trimester of pregnancy. The receptors derive from a female donor in good health, enrolled as a control in a pregnancy study.

This clone has more than one count but fewer than ten. This chain links TRBV7-2 with TRBJ2-6; 9 nucleotides agree with TRBD1. The CDR3 covers 16 residues. The germline CDR1 and CDR2 sequences are SGHTA and FQGNSA. The ends lost 3 bases at V and 3 bases at J; junction bases unmatched: 3. CDR3 DNA: TGTGCCAGCAGCTTGACAGGGGGAGGTGGGGCCAACGTCCTGACTTTC. Translating it yields CASSLTGGGGANVLTF.

This chain uses TRBV21-1 with TRBJ1-3; TRBD1 was called by the table and not checked on the DNA. TRBV21-1 is listed as a pseudogene. This CDR3 spans 19 amino acids. The CDR3 nucleotides read TGTGCCACCATCTCGTGGTGGGGCCAGATCATTTCCACTGGAAACACCATATATTTT. This sequence encodes CATISWWGQIISTGNTIYF.

Only one count was recorded for this clone. The J gene is TRBJ2-3, the V gene TRBV6-5, with a tentative D call TRBD2 (7 bases). Trimming pared 0 bases from V and 6 bases from J, leaving 16 bases between. Germline V gives CDR1 MNHEY, CDR2 SVGAGI. CDR3 size: 16 residues. The CDR3 loop reads CASSYSSRGGGDTQYF. The CDR3 DNA is TGTGCCAGCAGTTACTCGAGTAGGGGGGGAGGGGATACGCAGTATTTT.

The rearrangement links TRBV5-1 to TRBJ2-5; D remains ambiguous. This CDR3 is built from 16 residues. Trimming cost V 0 bases and J 3 bases, with 15 bases left between them. The germline CDR1 and CDR2 sequences are SGHRS and YFSETQ. The CDR3 protein is CASSLGVASNEETQYF. The DNA of the CDR3 is TGCGCCAGCAGCTTGGGAGTAGCATCCAACGAAGAGACCCAGTACTTC.

The J gene is TRBJ1-6, the V gene TRBV30; no clear D. This CDR3 spans 16 amino acids. Germline V CDR1 and CDR2: GTSNPN, SVGIG (reference sequence). With 0 bases removed from V and 6 bases from J, the gap between germline ends came to 15 bases. The CDR3 DNA reads TGTGCCTGGAGTGTCGATTGGGCAGCTTTTAATTCACCCCTCCACTTT. Its protein product is CAWSVDWAAFNSPLHF.

The V gene is TRBV29-1, the J gene TRBJ1-2; tentatively, D is TRBD1 (5 bases). Germline V gene sequence: CDR1 SQVTM, CDR2 ANQGSEA. CDR3 size: 11 residues. Trimming took off 3 bases at V and 8 bases at J, with 10 bases between the two ends. The CDR3 DNA sequence: TGCAGCGTTGATATAGGGGTGGGCTACACCTTC. This codes for CSVDIGVGYTF.

The chain uses TRBV15 and TRBJ2-7, with TRBD1 identical over 9 bases. CDR3 length equals 15 residues. V lost 5 bases and J lost 2; bases outside the gene matches: 7. Germline V lookup: CDR1 LNHNV, CDR2 YYDKDF (reference sequence). The CDR3 coding sequence is TGTGCCACCAGCGCCCCGGGACAGGGTCCCTACGAGCAGTACTTC. Its translation is CATSAPGQGPYEQYF.

This clone was seen a few times. This chain connects TRBV19 to TRBJ1-5; D gene ambiguous. The CDR3 is 13 amino acids. CDR1 and CDR2 (germline): LNHDA, SQIVND (reference sequence). V lost 4 bases and J 4 bases, leaving 8 bases between the germline ends. CDR3 in DNA: TGTGCCAGTAGTACCCAACTGAATCAGCCCCAGCATTTT. It yields the protein CASSTQLNQPQHF.

Comments on this clone: Germline and junction disagree at one end, which may indicate a read error. This chain links TRBV6-4 with TRBJ2-7; the match to TRBD2 covers 11 bases. This CDR3 is built from 15 residues. Germline loops: CDR1 MRHNA, CDR2 SNTAGT. CDR3 residues: CASSEGLAASSEQYF. For the CDR3, the DNA is TGTGCCAGCAGTGAGGGACTAGCGGCATCCTCCGAGCAGTACTTC.

This rearrangement joins TRBV2 to TRBJ1-4; 8 bases are a match to TRBD1. Germline V gene data show CDR1 as SNHLY and CDR2 as FYNNEI. With 8 bases clipped from V and 8 bases from J, the junction kept 16 bases outside the gene matches. This CDR3 spans 16 amino acids. The CDR3 here is CASGQGPPPRNEKLFF. The DNA of the CDR3 is TGTGCCAGCGGACAGGGACCGCCCCCGAGAAACGAAAAACTGTTTTTT.

V gene TRBV5-5 combines with J gene TRBJ1-1; D unclear. In germline, CDR1 is SGHKS, CDR2 YYEKEE (reference sequence). Trimming removed 7 bases at V and 0 bases at J, with 19 bases between. The length of the CDR3 is 16 residues. In DNA form, the CDR3 reads TGTGCCAGCGTGGCAGCTGCGGAGTCAATGAACACTGAAGCTTTCTTT. Translating it yields CASVAAAESMNTEAFF. Together with reference TRBV5-5 and TRBJ1-1, the CDR3 gives the full variable domain: DAGVTQSPTHLIKTRGQQVTLRCSPISGHKSVSWYQQVLGQGPQFIFQYYEKEERGRGNFPDRFSARQFPNYSSELNVNALLLGDSALYLCASVAAAESMNTEAFFGQGTRLTVV.

In its sample, this clone was seen once. J is TRBJ1-1 and V is TRBV7-9; 8 positions match TRBD1. Germline trimming cut 4 bases from V and 9 bases from J; bases unmatched to any gene: 13. The length of the CDR3 is 15 residues. Germline CDR1 and CDR2: SEHNR and FQNEAQ (reference sequence). CDR3 residues: CASSSDRADPGQAFF. As DNA, the CDR3 is TGTGCCAGCAGCTCGGACAGGGCCGACCCGGGGCAAGCTTTCTTT. Drawing the rest from reference TRBV7-9 and TRBJ1-1, the complete variable domain is DTGVSQNPRHKITKRGQNVTFRCDPISEHNRLYWYRQTLGQGPEFLTYFQNEAQLEKSRLLSDRFSAERPKGSFSTLEIQRTEQGDSAMYLCASSSDRADPGQAFFGQGTRLTVV.

V usage is TRBV7-9 and J usage is TRBJ1-5; D not certain. Trimming stripped 2 bases from V and 2 bases from J, with 13 bases between. This CDR3 contains 16 residues. Germline CDR1 and CDR2: SEHNR and FQNEAQ (reference sequence). CDR3 sequence (DNA): TGTGCCAGCAGCTTATATGAAGCGGAGGGCAATCAGCCCCAGCATTTT. Protein product: CASSLYEAEGNQPQHF.

The J gene is TRBJ1-1, the V gene TRBV5-4, with 9 bases identical to TRBD1. V lost 5 bases and J lost 4; bases outside the gene matches: 3. The CDR3 extends over 13 amino acids. Per the germline V gene, CDR1 is SGHNT and CDR2 is YYREEE (reference sequence). The CDR3 DNA sequence: TGTGCCAGCAGGGAGACAGGGGGCACTGAAGCTTTCTTT. Protein product: CASRETGGTEAFF.

This clone has just one count. The rearrangement links TRBV13 to TRBJ1-6, with D tentatively TRBD1 (5 bases). The CDR3 sequence is 15 residues long. Germline CDR1 is PRHDT and CDR2 is FYEKMQ (reference sequence). Trimming stripped 3 bases from V and 6 bases from J, with 12 bases between. The CDR3 region is CASSFRDSPNSPLHF. CDR3 nucleotides: TGTGCCAGCAGCTTCCGGGACTCACCTAATTCACCCCTCCACTTT.

The rearrangement uses TRBV4-3 and TRBJ1-1; unclear D gene. Germline-derived CDR1 and CDR2 are LGHNA and YSLEER. The CDR3 totals 15 residues. Deletions cut 1 base from V and 0 bases from J, with 9 bases between. In DNA, the CDR3 is TGCGCCAGCAGCCAAGGTGTGGCACTGAACACTGAAGCTTTCTTT. Translating it yields CASSQGVALNTEAFF.

The genes are TRBV30 and TRBJ1-3; 8 positions match TRBD1. Germline V gene sequence: CDR1 GTSNPN, CDR2 SVGIG (reference sequence). This CDR3 comprises 15 residues. J lost 2 bases, V lost 0 bases, and 3 bases had no gene match. The DNA for the CDR3 is TGTGCCTGGAGTGTAGTACAGGGGGCTGGAAACACCATATATTTT. Encoded protein: CAWSVVQGAGNTIYF.

This chain connects TRBV2 to TRBJ1-4; tentatively, D is TRBD1 (6 bases). Per the germline V gene, CDR1 is SNHLY and CDR2 is FYNNEI. The CDR3 totals 16 residues. The V and J ends lost 3 bases and 4 bases respectively, with 15 bases between them. CDR3 sequence reads: CASSEGALRGNEKLFF. CDR3 in DNA: TGTGCCAGCAGTGAGGGGGCCCTACGGGGTAATGAAAAACTGTTTTTT.

This clone has a handful of counts. The rearrangement links TRBV4-1 to TRBJ1-1; D not resolved. Germline V lookup: CDR1 MGHRA, CDR2 YSYEKL. This CDR3 comprises 13 residues. V lost 4 bases to trimming and J lost 0 bases, with 6 bases between them. CDR3 region: CASSLTVNTEAFF. CDR3 DNA: TGCGCCAGCAGCCTCACGGTGAACACTGAAGCTTTCTTT.

This rearrangement joins TRBV4-2 to TRBJ2-1; D not certain. Trimming pared 0 bases from V and 4 bases from J, leaving 7 bases between. The CDR3 loop spans 14 amino acids. Germline V gene lookup returns CDR1 LGHNA and CDR2 YNFKEQ. CDR3 DNA sequence: TGTGCCAGCAGCCAAGATAGAAGTTACAATGAGCAGTTCTTC. Its protein is CASSQDRSYNEQFF.

The V gene is TRBV6-4, the J gene TRBJ2-3; 8 nucleotides line up with TRBD1. Germline V gene data show CDR1 as MRHNA and CDR2 as SNTAGT. CDR3 length: 14 residues. Trimming removed 3 bases from V and 3 bases from J; junction bases left unmatched: 2. In DNA, the CDR3 is TGTGCCAGCAGTGATGGACAGGGAACAGATACGCAGTATTTT. Its protein is CASSDGQGTDTQYF.

The CDR3 sequence is CASSARQGGQPQHF. For the CDR3, the DNA is TGTGCCAGCAGCGCCCGACAGGGAGGTCAGCCCCAGCATTTT. This rearrangement joins TRBV7-2 to TRBJ1-5; 7 bases are shared with TRBD1. CDR1 is SGHTA, CDR2 FQGNSA, per germline. This CDR3 is 14 amino acids long. V lost 5 bases and J lost 6; bases outside the gene matches: 7.